This entry lists 12 T cell receptor beta chains sequenced from one sample in a study of blood T cell repertoires in COVID-19. Measured with immunoSEQ multiplex PCR; TCRdb has only the in-frame clones, and not every one. The sample holds approximately 400,000 clones, 89% seen once. Sequenced input: peripheral blood. These receptors all stem from a man in his forties with acute or convalescent COVID-19.

This rearrangement joins TRBV10-3 to TRBJ2-7; TRBD2 is a possible D gene (5 bases). This CDR3 is built from 15 residues. V shed 10 bases and J shed 6 bases, with 25 bases lying between them. Per germline, CDR1 ENHRY and CDR2 SYGVKD. The CDR3 sequence: CATQSDGNGMAEQYF. CDR3 in DNA: TGTGCCACTCAATCAGACGGGAACGGGATGGCCGAGCAGTACTTC.

The V call is TRBV6-5, the J call TRBJ1-3; D not resolved. The length of the CDR3 is 16 residues. With 0 bases removed from V and 3 bases from J, the gap between germline ends came to 12 bases. Germline loops: CDR1 MNHEY, CDR2 SVGAGI. The CDR3 loop reads CASSYSSGGGGNTIYF. In DNA, the CDR3 is TGTGCCAGCAGTTACTCGTCGGGAGGAGGTGGAAACACCATATATTTT.

The chain uses TRBV30 and TRBJ1-3, with 7 bases identical to TRBD1. CDR1 is GTSNPN and CDR2 is SVGIG in the germline V gene (reference sequence). With 2 bases clipped from V and 2 bases from J, the junction kept 3 bases outside the gene matches. The CDR3 loop spans 14 amino acids. The CDR3 spells CAWSKGTAGNTIYF. CDR3 bases: TGTGCCTGGAGTAAAGGGACAGCTGGAAACACCATATATTTT.

The rearrangement joins TRBV18 to TRBJ2-1; a weak D match, TRBD1 (6 bases). Trimming cost V 3 bases and J 7 bases, with 10 bases left between them. The CDR3 has 13 amino acids. Per the germline V gene, CDR1 is KGHSH and CDR2 is LQKENI. CDR3 in DNA: TGTGCCAGCTCACCTCCAGGGGTAAATGAGCAGTTCTTC. This sequence encodes CASSPPGVNEQFF.

V is TRBV5-1 and J is TRBJ1-1; 7 bases align to TRBD1. V gave up 2 bases and J gave up 1 base; unmatched junction bases: 8. This CDR3 has 16 residues. Germline V gene lookup returns CDR1 SGHRS and CDR2 YFSETQ. In nucleotides, the CDR3 is TGCGCCAGCAGCTTAGGGCAGGGGGATTGGAACACTGAAGCTTTCTTT. As protein: CASSLGQGDWNTEAFF.

The V and J genes are TRBV4-2 and TRBJ2-5; D is undetermined. CDR3 length equals 16 residues. Germline V gene data show CDR1 as LGHNA and CDR2 as YNFKEQ. V dropped 1 base and J dropped 4 bases, with 16 bases sitting between them. The DNA of the CDR3 is TGTGCCAGCAGCCAAGGAGCCGAGCCGCGCGGAGAGACCCAGTACTTC. Its translation is CASSQGAEPRGETQYF.

The rearrangement links TRBV6-6 to TRBJ2-5, with 9 bases aligning to TRBD2. CDR3 size: 16 residues. From germline, CDR1 is MNHNY and CDR2 SVGAGI (reference sequence). V lost 1 base and J lost 1; bases outside the gene matches: 4. This CDR3 is CASSYLAGGSQETQYF. DNA of the CDR3: TGTGCCAGCAGTTACTTGGCGGGGGGGTCCCAAGAGACCCAGTACTTC.

This chain joins TRBV3-1 (or the pseudogene TRBV3-2) and TRBJ2-2; 13 bases map to TRBD2. The CDR3 spans 18 residues. Unmatched junction bases numbered 8, after V lost 0 bases and J lost 7 bases. Germline V gene sequence: CDR1 LGHDT, CDR2 YNNKEL (reference sequence). The CDR3 DNA is TGTGCCAGCAGCCAAGATAGGACTAGCGGGAGTCGTGTCGGGGAGCTGTTTTTT. This translates into CASSQDRTSGSRVGELFF.

This CDR3 reads CASSPEGRNFYGYTF. DNA for the CDR3: TGCGCCAGCAGCCCAGAGGGCCGAAACTTCTATGGCTACACCTTC. V and J are TRBV5-1 and TRBJ1-2, with D uncertain. The V end was cut by 4 bases, the J end by 4 bases, with 17 bases between. This CDR3 has 15 amino acids. Germline CDR1 reads SGHRS; CDR2 reads YFSETQ.

The table lists this clone with a count of one. The J gene is TRBJ2-4, the V gene TRBV3-1 (or the pseudogene TRBV3-2), with a possible D match to TRBD1 (5 bases). Germline V gene data show CDR1 as LGHDT and CDR2 as YNNKEL (reference sequence). This CDR3 has 15 residues. V was pared by 0 bases and J by 9 bases, with 15 bases between. The CDR3 bases are TGTGCCAGCAGCCAAGAGCCCGCCAGTAGGGGCATTCAGTACTTC. Its protein is CASSQEPASRGIQYF.

The V gene is TRBV28, the J gene TRBJ2-1; weak D call: TRBD2 (6 bases). Between the trimmed V and J ends, which lost 6 bases and 2 bases, there was a span of 17 bases. The CDR3 sequence is 16 residues long. The germline V gene has CDR1 MDHEN and CDR2 SYDVKM. The CDR3 sequence is CASRLSGGFAYNEQFF. In nucleotides, the CDR3 is TGTGCCAGCAGGCTCTCCGGGGGATTCGCCTACAATGAGCAGTTCTTC.

The CDR3 is CAIQLLAGYTDTQYF. CDR3 sequence (DNA): TGTGCCATCCAACTACTAGCGGGTTACACAGATACGCAGTATTTT. V and J are TRBV21-1 and TRBJ2-3; the table names TRBD2, a call not compared with the DNA. TRBV21-1 is shown as a pseudogene. There are 15 residues in the CDR3.